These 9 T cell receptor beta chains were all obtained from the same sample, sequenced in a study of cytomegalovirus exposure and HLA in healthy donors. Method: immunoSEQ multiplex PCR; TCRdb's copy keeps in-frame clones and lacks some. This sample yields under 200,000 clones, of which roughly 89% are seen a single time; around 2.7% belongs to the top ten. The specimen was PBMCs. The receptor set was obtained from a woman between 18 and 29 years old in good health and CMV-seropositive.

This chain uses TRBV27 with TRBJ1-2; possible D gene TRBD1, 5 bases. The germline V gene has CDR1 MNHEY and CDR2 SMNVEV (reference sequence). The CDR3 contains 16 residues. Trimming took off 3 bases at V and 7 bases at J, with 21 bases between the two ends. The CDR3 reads CASSFSFRGAGGGYTF. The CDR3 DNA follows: TGTGCCAGCAGTTTTAGTTTTAGGGGCGCGGGGGGTGGCTACACCTTC.

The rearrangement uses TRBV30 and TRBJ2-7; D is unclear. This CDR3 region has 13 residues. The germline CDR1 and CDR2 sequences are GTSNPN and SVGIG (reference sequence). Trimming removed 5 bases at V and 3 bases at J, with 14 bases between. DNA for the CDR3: TGTGCCTGGGATCTCGGGTCAGTCTACGAGCAGTACTTC. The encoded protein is CAWDLGSVYEQYF.

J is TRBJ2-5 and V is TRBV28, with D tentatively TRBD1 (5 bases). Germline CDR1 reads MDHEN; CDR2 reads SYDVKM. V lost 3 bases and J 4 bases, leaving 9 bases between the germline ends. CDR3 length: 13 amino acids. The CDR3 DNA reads TGTGCCAGCAGTTTTACAGGATCAGAGACCCAGTACTTC. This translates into CASSFTGSETQYF. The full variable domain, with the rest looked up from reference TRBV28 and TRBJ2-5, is DVKVTQSSRYLVKRTGEKVFLECVQDMDHENMFWYRQDPGLGLRLIYFSYDVKMKEKGDIPEGYSVSREKKERFSLILESASTNQTSMYLCASSFTGSETQYFGPGTRLLVL.

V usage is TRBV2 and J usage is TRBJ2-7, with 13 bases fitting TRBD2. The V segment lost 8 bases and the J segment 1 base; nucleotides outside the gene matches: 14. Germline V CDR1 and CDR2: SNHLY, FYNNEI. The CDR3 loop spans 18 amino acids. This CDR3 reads CASETSGGTFSYSYEQYF. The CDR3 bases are TGTGCCAGCGAGACTAGCGGGGGGACATTTTCTTATTCCTACGAGCAGTACTTC.

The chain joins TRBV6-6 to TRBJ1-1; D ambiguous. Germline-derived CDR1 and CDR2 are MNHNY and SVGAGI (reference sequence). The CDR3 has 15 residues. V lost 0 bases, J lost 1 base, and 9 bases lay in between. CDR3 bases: TGTGCCAGCAGTTACTCGGAGGTCTGGAACACTGAAGCTTTCTTT. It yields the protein CASSYSEVWNTEAFF.

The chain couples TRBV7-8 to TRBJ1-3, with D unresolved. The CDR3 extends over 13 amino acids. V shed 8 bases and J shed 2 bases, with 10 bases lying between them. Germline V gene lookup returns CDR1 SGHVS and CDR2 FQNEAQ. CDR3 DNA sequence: TGTGCCAGCGGGAGGGCCCCTGGAAACACCATATATTTT. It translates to CASGRAPGNTIYF.

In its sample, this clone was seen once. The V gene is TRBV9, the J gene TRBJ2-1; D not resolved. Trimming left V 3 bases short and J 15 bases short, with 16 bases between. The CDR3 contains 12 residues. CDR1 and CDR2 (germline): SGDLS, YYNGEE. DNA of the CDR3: TGTGCCAGCAGCGCCCGGTCCTCTCCCCCGTTCTTC. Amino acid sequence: CASSARSSPPFF.

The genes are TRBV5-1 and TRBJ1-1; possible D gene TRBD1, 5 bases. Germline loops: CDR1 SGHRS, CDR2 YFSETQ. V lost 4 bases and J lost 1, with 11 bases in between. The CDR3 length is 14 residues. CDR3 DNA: TGCGCCAGCAGCCTAGCCGGGGGGAACACTGAAGCTTTCTTT. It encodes CASSLAGGNTEAFF.

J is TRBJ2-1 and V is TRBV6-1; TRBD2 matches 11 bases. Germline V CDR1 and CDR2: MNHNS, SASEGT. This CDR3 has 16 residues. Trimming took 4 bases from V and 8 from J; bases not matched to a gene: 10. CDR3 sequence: CASSALSGRALDEQFF. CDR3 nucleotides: TGTGCCAGCAGTGCCCTTAGCGGGAGGGCCTTGGATGAGCAGTTCTTC.